A single sample is the source of the 4 T cell receptor beta chains below, sequenced in a study of CD8 T cells in ankylosing spondylitis. TCRdb re-derived calls from the 5' RACE reads in MiXCR, one entry per CDR3 protein. Among roughly 180,000 distinct CDR3 sequences listed, just over 9.5% were seen once. Sequencing used blood, either unsorted or a sorted T cell fraction (not recorded which). Every receptor here comes from a female donor with ankylosing spondylitis or in good health (not recorded which).

The chain combines TRBV10-3 with TRBJ1-6; 10 bases are a match to TRBD1. J was trimmed by 7 bases and V by 0 bases; bases with no gene match: 6. The length of the CDR3 is 17 residues. Germline V lookup: CDR1 ENHRY, CDR2 SYGVKD. The CDR3 reads CAISESLGGQGNSPLHF. The CDR3 DNA reads TGTGCCATCAGTGAGTCCCTAGGGGGACAGGGGAATTCACCCCTCCACTTT.

This clonotype has a handful of counts. The CDR3 DNA follows: TGTGCTAGTGGTTTGGTGAGGGTAGCAGGCGTGAACACTGAAGCTTTCTTT. Protein sequence: CASGLVRVAGVNTEAFF. This chain connects TRBV12-5 to TRBJ1-1; D ambiguous. The CDR3 contains 17 residues. Germline V gene data show CDR1 as LGHNT and CDR2 as FRNRAP. Trimming removed 0 bases at V and 0 bases at J, with 14 bases between.

The table lists this clonotype with many counts. CDR3 nucleotides: TGCGCCAGCAGCTTGGAAGGAGTTTGGGTGAACAATGAGCAGTTCTTC. Protein product: CASSLEGVWVNNEQFF. The V call is TRBV5-1, the J call TRBJ2-1, with unresolved D. Between the trimmed V and J ends, which lost 0 bases and 5 bases, there was a span of 15 bases. Germline V gives CDR1 SGHRS, CDR2 YFSETQ. The CDR3 spans 16 residues.

J is TRBJ2-3 and V is TRBV7-6; 7 bases agree with TRBD1. Germline V CDR1 and CDR2: SGHVS, FNYEAQ. The ends lost 3 bases at V and 4 bases at J; junction bases unmatched: 4. The CDR3 totals 14 residues. CDR3 sequence reads: CASSFGTDSDTQYF. CDR3 sequence (DNA): TGTGCCAGCAGCTTCGGGACAGATTCAGATACGCAGTATTTT.